Here is one T cell receptor beta chain with its context. These data come from a study of blood T cell repertoires in COVID-19. Profiling relied on immunoSEQ multiplex PCR, and the TCRdb table lists in-frame clones only, not all of them. The data show around 300,000 clones, approximately 85% seen once. Material for sequencing was peripheral blood. This receptor was identified in a human donor in a cohort sampled during active COVID-19.

The CDR3 loop is CASSFIPTGGYGYTF. In nucleotides, the CDR3 is TGTGCCAGCAGTTTCATACCGACAGGAGGATATGGCTACACCTTC. V and J are TRBV6-5 and TRBJ1-2; D may be TRBD1 (6 bases). Trimming removed 4 bases at V and 5 bases at J, with 17 bases between. Germline assignment: CDR1 MNHEY and CDR2 SVGAGI. CDR3 length: 15 residues.